Detailed here is one T cell receptor beta chain. Its binding antigen is unknown. The input lacks base qualities; no much larger clone sits a single base away. The data stem from a study of CD8+ T cells in alopecia areata (dated by TCRdb to the late 2010s). Study-level background: Treated patients were enrolled in an open-label pilot trial of oral tofacitinib at 5 to 10 mg twice daily for moderate-to-severe alopecia areata. Tofacitinib was given for 6 to 18 months, followed by 6 months of follow-up off drug to assess delayed response and recurrence. High-throughput TCRbeta sequencing was used to examine T cell clonal expansion in alopecia areata in both the C3H/HeJ mouse model and human patients. In humans, TCRbeta sequencing was performed on scalp tissue and on sorted CD4+ and CD8+ peripheral blood T cells from healthy controls and from patients with patchy or totalis/universalis alopecia areata. Biopsies were taken from tofacitinib-treated patients at baseline and again at 4 and 24 weeks into treatment, and several of those patients also had a later scalp biopsy. Clonality in the scalp was compared among normal scalp (n=4), patchy alopecia areata scalp (n=8), and alopecia totalis/universalis scalp (n=8). The RNA source kit depended on sample type: the PAXgene miRNA kit for fixed scalp, the miRNeasy kit for PBMCs, and the RNeasy kit for mouse skin. Amplification of TCRbeta CDR3 regions was done by immunoSEQ multiplex PCR using 35 Vbeta forward primers and 13 Jbeta reverse primers.

Sample time point, as interpreted from the label and publication: baseline before oral tofacitinib. Lesional scalp punch biopsies and peripheral blood were collected from alopecia areata patients. PBMCs were isolated by density centrifugation and stained for CD3, CD4 and CD8, and CD4+ and CD8+ T cells were sorted on a FACSAria. Receptors were amplified or captured by the immunoSEQ multiplex PCR assay. RNA was extracted from all samples and reverse transcribed into cDNA, which served as template for TCR sequencing. SuperScript III was used for first-strand cDNA synthesis, primed with a 2:1 mix of oligo-dT and random hexamers. Amplification bias was assessed with a synthetic immune receptor repertoire, and residual bias was removed computationally. From the authors' description of their analysis: After raw reads were preprocessed to remove errors, the CDR3 was defined following IMGT conventions as running from the conserved cysteine to phenylalanine. Clonality was computed as 1 minus the Shannon entropy, with the entropy normalized by log2 of the number of productive unique TCRs. Whether scalp clones were CD4 or CD8 was inferred by matching scalp TCRbeta sequences against CD4 and CD8 repertoires sorted from blood. The source is immuneACCESS, and TCRdb retained only in-frame sequences with V and J called. Part of the clones is not carried over; for the studies checked, unresolved V genes explain less than half of this, and the remainder is unexplained. V, J and clone size derive from that table, while D and trimming were established from the DNA sequence. Within this sample are roughly 150,000 clones, with 40% to 65% of them counted one time only. Approximately 19% of the sample goes to the ten largest clones.

The investigation overall reported the following: Shared TCR sequences between patients were less evident than in mice, which may be partly attributable to HLA diversity in the patient population. Resident alphabeta T cells in normal human skin are also sequenced, complicating scalp TCR repertoire analysis, unlike mouse skin dominated by gammadelta T cells. Compared with normal scalp, lesional scalp, particularly in alopecia totalis/universalis, had higher clonality and more expanded CD8+ clones, which suggests antigenic drive.

V and J lose 1 base and 5 bases, and a span of 14 bases separates them. The CDR3 sequence holds 15 residues, the cysteine and phenylalanine included. The sequence is cut down to CDR3 DNA, 45 bases in frame from base 1. CDR1 LGHNA and CDR2 YSLEER are derived from the germline V gene. This receptor was obtained from a human donor with alopecia areata. Here the chain combines TRBV4-3 and TRBJ2-5, with the D segment possibly TRBD1 or TRBD2, each aligning over 5 bases. The sample was CD8+ T cells sorted from blood, taken at week 0. The CDR3 protein: CASSQVRGDGETQYF. The DNA sequence follows: TGCGCCAGCAGCCAAGTTCGAGGGGACGGCGAGACCCAGTACTTC.